The 6 T cell receptor beta chains given below trace back to one sample, sequenced in a study of cytomegalovirus exposure and HLA in healthy donors. 60 Vbeta and 13 Jbeta primers were used in PCR. Measured with immunoSEQ multiplex PCR; TCRdb has only the in-frame clones, and not every one. The profile shows around 150,000 clones, 82% of them singletons. The sample taken for sequencing was PBMCs. The receptors were gathered from a girl between 5 and 17 years old in good health and CMV-seropositive.

The J gene is TRBJ2-5, the V gene TRBV4-1; D is possibly TRBD1 (5 bases). Germline-derived CDR1 and CDR2 are MGHRA and YSYEKL. V was cut by 0 bases and J by 1 base, with 12 bases left in between. There are 16 residues in the CDR3. DNA for the CDR3: TGCGCCAGCAGCCAAGACGGGCAGGGTTTCCAAGAGACCCAGTACTTC. Protein: CASSQDGQGFQETQYF.

The CDR3 is CASSLRPGQGAIYGYTF. CDR3 in DNA: TGTGCCAGCAGCTTACGGCCGGGACAGGGGGCAATATATGGCTACACCTTC. The V gene is TRBV7-8, the J gene TRBJ1-2; 12 bases match TRBD1. Trimming removed 2 bases from V and 5 bases from J; junction bases left unmatched: 9. Per the germline V gene, CDR1 is SGHVS and CDR2 is FQNEAQ. CDR3 length equals 17 residues.

This chain uses TRBV6-1 with TRBJ2-7, with TRBD2 identical over 9 bases. CDR3 length equals 16 residues. Losses at the gene ends were 4 bases for V and 3 bases for J; bases not matched to a gene: 10. Germline V gives CDR1 MNHNS, CDR2 SASEGT. CDR3 in DNA: TGTGCCAGCAGTGGACGGGGGACTAGCTGGGTCTACGAGCAGTACTTC. It specifies CASSGRGTSWVYEQYF.

The genes are TRBV30 and TRBJ1-3; TRBD1 aligns across 10 bases. Per the germline V gene, CDR1 is GTSNPN and CDR2 is SVGIG (reference sequence). V was clipped by 2 bases and J by 9 bases; unmatched bases: 7. The CDR3 runs to 14 residues. CDR3 loop: CAWSPGTGDGTIYF. In nucleotides, the CDR3 is TGTGCCTGGAGTCCCGGGACAGGGGACGGCACCATATATTTT. Using reference TRBV30 and TRBJ1-3 for the parts outside the CDR3, the full variable domain is SQTIHQWPATLVQPVGSPLSLECTVEGTSNPNLYWYRQAAGRGLQLLFYSVGIGQISSEVPQNLSASRPQDRQFILSSKKLLLSDSGFYLCAWSPGTGDGTIYFGEGSWLTVV.

CDR3: CASKEREVTYEQYF. CDR3 coding DNA: TGTGCCAGTAAGGAGCGGGAGGTAACCTACGAGCAGTACTTC. The chain recombines TRBV19 with TRBJ2-7; 9 bases align to TRBD2. The CDR3 runs 14 residues. Germline assignment: CDR1 LNHDA and CDR2 SQIVND (reference sequence). Unmatched junction bases numbered 6, after V lost 7 bases and J lost 2 bases.

The chain recombines TRBV4-1 with TRBJ1-2; 7 bases are shared with TRBD1. V was pared by 1 base and J by 1 base, with 3 bases of the junction left unmatched. The CDR3 is 15 amino acids. Per the germline V gene, CDR1 is MGHRA and CDR2 is YSYEKL. The CDR3 protein is CASSQGDRVNYGYTF. As DNA, the CDR3 is TGCGCCAGCAGCCAAGGGGACAGAGTTAACTATGGCTACACCTTC.